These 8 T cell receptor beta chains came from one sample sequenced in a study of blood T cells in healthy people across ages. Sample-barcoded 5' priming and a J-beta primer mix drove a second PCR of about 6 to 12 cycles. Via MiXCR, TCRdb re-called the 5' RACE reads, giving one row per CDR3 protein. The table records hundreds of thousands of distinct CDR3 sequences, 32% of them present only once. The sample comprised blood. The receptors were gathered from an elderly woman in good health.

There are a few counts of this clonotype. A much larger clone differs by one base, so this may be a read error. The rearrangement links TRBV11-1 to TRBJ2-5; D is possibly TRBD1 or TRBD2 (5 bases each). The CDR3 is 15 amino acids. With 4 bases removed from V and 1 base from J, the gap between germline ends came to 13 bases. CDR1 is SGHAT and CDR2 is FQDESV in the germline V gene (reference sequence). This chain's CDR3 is CASSSGAGGQETQYF. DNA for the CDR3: TGTGCCAGCAGCTCCGGGGCGGGCGGCCAAGAGACCCAGTACTTC.

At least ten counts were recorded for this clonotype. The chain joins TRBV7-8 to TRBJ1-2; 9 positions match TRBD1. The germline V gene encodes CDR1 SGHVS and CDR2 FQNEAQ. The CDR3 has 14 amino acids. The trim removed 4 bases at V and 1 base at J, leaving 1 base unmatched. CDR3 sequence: CASSWDRVNYGYTF. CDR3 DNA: TGTGCCAGCAGCTGGGACAGGGTTAACTATGGCTACACCTTC. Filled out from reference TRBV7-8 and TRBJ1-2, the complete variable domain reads GAGVSQSPRYKVAKRGQDVALRCDPISGHVSLFWYQQALGQGPEFLTYFQNEAQLDKSGLPSDRFFAERPEGSVSTLKIQRTQQEDSAVYLCASSWDRVNYGYTFGSGTRLTVV.

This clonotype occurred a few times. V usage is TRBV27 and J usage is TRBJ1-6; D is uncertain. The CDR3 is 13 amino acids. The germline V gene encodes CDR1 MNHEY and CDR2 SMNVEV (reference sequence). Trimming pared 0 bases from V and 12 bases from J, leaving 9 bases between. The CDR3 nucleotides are TGTGCCAGCAGTTTATCTGGGCGGCTACCCCTCCACTTT. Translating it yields CASSLSGRLPLHF.

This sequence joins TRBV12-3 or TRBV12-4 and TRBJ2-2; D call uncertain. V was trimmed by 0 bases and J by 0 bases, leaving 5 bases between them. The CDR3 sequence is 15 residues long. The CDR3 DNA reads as TGTGCCAGCAGTTTAGCCCATACGAACACCGGGGAGCTGTTTTTT. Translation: CASSLAHTNTGELFF.

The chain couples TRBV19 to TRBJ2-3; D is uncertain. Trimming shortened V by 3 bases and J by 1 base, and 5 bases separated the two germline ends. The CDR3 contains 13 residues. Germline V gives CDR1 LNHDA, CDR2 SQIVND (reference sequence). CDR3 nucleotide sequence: TGTGCCAGTAGTATCGACGGCACAGATACGCAGTATTTT. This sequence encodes CASSIDGTDTQYF.

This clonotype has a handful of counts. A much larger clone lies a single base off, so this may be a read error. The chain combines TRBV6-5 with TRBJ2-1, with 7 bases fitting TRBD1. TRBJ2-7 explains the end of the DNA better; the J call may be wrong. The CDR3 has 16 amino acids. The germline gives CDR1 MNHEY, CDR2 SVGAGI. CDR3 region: CASRPETGSSYNEQYF. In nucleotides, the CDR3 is TGTGCCAGCAGACCGGAGACAGGGAGCTCCTACAATGAGCAGTACTTC.

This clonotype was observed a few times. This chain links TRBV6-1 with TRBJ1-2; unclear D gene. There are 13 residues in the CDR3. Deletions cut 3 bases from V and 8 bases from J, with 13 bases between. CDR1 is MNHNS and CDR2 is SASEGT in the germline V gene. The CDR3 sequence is CASSDRPGGGYTF. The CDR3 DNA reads TGTGCCAGCAGTGACCGCCCCGGAGGGGGCTACACCTTC.

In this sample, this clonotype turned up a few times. The CDR3 bases are TGTGCCAGCAGCCAGGGGCGCGAATCCAATGAGCAGTTCTTC. It is translated as CASSQGRESNEQFF. This chain uses TRBV3-1 with TRBJ2-1; D possibly corresponds to TRBD1 (5 bases). This CDR3 contains 14 residues. Trimming took off 3 bases at V and 6 bases at J, with 12 bases between the two ends. CDR1 and CDR2 (germline): LGHDT, YNNKEL (reference sequence).